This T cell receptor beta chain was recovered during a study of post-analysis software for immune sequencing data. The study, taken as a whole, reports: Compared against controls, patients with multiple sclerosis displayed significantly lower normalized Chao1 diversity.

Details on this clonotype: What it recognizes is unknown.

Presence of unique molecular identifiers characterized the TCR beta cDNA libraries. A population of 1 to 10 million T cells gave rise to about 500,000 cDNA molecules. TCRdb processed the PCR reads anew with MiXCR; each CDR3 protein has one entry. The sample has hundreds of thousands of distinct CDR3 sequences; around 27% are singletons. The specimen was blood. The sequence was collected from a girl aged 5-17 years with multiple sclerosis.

CDR3 sequence: CASSADGAPGQPQHF. DNA for the CDR3: TGTGCCAGCAGCGCCGACGGGGCCCCAGGTCAGCCCCAGCATTTT. The chain recombines TRBV9 with TRBJ1-5; weak D call: TRBD1 (5 bases). This CDR3 has 15 amino acids. Germline assignment: CDR1 SGDLS and CDR2 YYNGEE. V lost 3 bases to trimming and J lost 6 bases, with 16 bases between them.